Included here is one T cell receptor (beta chain) sequence, with context. This record belongs to a study of blood T cell repertoires in COVID-19. CDR3 size: 16 residues. Germline lookup yields CDR1 SGDLS and CDR2 YYNGEE. V was pared by 3 bases and J by 6 bases, with 10 bases of the junction left unmatched. Clones were read by immunoSEQ multiplex PCR, and TCRdb kept only the in-frame ones, dropping some. The data show about 310,000 clones, approximately 91% seen once. This TCR was sampled from a man aged 55 to 70 who had recovered from COVID-19. The V and J genes are TRBV9 and TRBJ2-2; 8 positions agree with TRBD2. Source material: PBMCs or T cells enriched from blood (not recorded which). The CDR3 protein is CASSERAGAFPGELFF. The CDR3 DNA reads as TGTGCCAGCAGCGAGAGAGCGGGAGCTTTTCCCGGGGAGCTGTTTTTT.